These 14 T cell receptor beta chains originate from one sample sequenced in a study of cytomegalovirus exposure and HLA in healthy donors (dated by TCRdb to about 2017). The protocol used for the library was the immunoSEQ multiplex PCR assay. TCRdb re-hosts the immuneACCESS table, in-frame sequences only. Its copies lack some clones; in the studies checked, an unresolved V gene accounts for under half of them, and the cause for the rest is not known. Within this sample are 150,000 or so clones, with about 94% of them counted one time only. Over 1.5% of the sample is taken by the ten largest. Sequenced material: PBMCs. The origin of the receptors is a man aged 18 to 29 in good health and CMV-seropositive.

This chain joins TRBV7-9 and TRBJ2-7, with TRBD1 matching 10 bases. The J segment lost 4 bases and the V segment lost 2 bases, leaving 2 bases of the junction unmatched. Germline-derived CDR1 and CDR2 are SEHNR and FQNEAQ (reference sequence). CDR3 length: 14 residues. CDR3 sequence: CASSLSDRGYEQYF. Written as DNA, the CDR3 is TGTGCCAGCAGCTTATCGGACAGGGGGTACGAGCAGTACTTC.

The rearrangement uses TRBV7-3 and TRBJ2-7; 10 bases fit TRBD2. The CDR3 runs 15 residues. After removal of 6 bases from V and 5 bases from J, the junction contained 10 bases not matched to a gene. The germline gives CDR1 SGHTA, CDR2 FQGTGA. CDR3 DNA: TGTGCCAGCAGGCCCTTTAGCGGGAGGTTCCACGAGCAGTACTTC. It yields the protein CASRPFSGRFHEQYF.

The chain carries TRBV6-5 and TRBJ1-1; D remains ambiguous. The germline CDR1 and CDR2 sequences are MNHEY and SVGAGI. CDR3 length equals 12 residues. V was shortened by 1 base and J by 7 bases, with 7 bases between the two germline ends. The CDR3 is CASSYLGSEAFF. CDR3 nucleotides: TGTGCCAGCAGTTACTTGGGCAGTGAAGCTTTCTTT.

As DNA, the CDR3 is TGTGCCAGCAGTCCCGGACAGGTGGTAAACACTGAAGCTTTCTTT. This translates into CASSPGQVVNTEAFF. This chain uses TRBV28 with TRBJ1-1, with TRBD1 matching 7 bases. Germline CDR1 MDHEN, CDR2 SYDVKM. CDR3 size: 15 residues. V gave up 5 bases and J gave up 2 bases; unmatched junction bases: 8.

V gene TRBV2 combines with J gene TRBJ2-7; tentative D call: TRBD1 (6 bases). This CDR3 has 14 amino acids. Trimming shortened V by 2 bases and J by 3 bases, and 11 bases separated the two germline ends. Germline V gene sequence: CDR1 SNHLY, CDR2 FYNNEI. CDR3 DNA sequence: TGTGCCAGCAGTGAACAGGGGCGGTACTACGAGCAGTACTTC. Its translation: CASSEQGRYYEQYF.

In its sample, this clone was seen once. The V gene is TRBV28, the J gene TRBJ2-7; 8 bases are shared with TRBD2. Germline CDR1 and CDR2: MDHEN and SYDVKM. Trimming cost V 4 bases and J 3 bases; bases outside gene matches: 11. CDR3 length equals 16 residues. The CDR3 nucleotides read TGTGCCAGCAGTTATTTTAAGGGTGCGGGAGGCTACGAGCAGTACTTC. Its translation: CASSYFKGAGGYEQYF. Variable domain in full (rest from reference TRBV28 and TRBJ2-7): DVKVTQSSRYLVKRTGEKVFLECVQDMDHENMFWYRQDPGLGLRLIYFSYDVKMKEKGDIPEGYSVSREKKERFSLILESASTNQTSMYLCASSYFKGAGGYEQYFGPGTRLTVT.

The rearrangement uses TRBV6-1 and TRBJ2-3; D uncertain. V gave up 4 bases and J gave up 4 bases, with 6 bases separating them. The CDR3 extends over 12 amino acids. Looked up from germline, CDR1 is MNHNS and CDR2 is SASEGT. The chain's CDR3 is CASSVSPDTQYF. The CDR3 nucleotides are TGTGCCAGCAGTGTGAGTCCAGATACGCAGTATTTT.

The CDR3 here is CASSFQGTSPLHF. The CDR3 DNA sequence: TGTGCCAGCAGTTTTCAGGGAACTTCACCCCTCCACTTT. The chain recombines TRBV27 with TRBJ1-6; TRBD1 is a possible D gene (5 bases). The V gene lost 3 bases and the J gene lost 9 bases, with 9 bases spanning the gap. CDR1 MNHEY and CDR2 SMNVEV come from the germline V gene (reference sequence). CDR3 length: 13 amino acids.

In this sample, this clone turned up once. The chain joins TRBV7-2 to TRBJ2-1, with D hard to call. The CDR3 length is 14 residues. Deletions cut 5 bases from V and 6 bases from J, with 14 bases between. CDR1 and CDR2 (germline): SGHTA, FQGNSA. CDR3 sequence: CASSAPISGNEQFF. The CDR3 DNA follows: TGTGCCAGCAGCGCCCCCATTAGTGGCAATGAGCAGTTCTTC.

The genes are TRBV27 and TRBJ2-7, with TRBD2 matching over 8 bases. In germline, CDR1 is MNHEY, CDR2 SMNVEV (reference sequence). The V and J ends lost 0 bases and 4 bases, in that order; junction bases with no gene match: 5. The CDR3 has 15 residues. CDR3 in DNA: TGTGCCAGCAGTTTATCGTTCGGGAGGGCGTACGAGCAGTACTTC. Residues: CASSLSFGRAYEQYF.

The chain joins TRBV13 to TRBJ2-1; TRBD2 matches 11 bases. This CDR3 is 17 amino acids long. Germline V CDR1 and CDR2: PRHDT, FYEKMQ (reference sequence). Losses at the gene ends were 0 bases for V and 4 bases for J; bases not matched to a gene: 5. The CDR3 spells CASSLGSGLAVYNEQFF. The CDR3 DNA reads TGTGCCAGCAGCTTAGGCTCGGGACTAGCGGTTTACAATGAGCAGTTCTTC.

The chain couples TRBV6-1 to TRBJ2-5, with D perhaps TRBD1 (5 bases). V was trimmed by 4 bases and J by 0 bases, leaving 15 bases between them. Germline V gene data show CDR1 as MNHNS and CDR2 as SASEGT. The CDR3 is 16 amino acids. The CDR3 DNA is TGTGCCAGCAGTGCCTTCCCTAGGGGCCACCAAGAGACCCAGTACTTC. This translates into CASSAFPRGHQETQYF.

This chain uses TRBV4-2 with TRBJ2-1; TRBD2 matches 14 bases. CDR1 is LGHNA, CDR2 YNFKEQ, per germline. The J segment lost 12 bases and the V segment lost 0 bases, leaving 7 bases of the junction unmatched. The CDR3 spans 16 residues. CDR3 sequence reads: CASSQEGLAGASSQFF. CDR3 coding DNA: TGTGCCAGCAGCCAAGAGGGACTAGCGGGAGCGTCTTCGCAGTTCTTC.

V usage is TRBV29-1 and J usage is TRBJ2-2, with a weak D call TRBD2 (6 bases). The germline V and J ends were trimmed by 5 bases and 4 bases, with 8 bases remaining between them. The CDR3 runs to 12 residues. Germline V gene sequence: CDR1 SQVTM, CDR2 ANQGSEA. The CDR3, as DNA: TGCAGCGTTTTCGGGGGCACCGGGGAGCTGTTTTTT. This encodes CSVFGGTGELFF.